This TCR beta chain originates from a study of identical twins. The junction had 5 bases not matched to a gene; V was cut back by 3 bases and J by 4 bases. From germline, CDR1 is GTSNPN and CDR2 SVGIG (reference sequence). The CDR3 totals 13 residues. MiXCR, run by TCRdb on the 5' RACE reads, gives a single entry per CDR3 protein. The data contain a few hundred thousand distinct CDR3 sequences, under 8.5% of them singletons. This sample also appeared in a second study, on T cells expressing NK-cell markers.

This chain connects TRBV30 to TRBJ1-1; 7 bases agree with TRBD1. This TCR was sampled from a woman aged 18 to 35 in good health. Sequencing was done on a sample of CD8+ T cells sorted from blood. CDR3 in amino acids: CAWRETGTTEAFF. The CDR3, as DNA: TGTGCCTGGAGAGAGACAGGGACCACTGAAGCTTTCTTT.